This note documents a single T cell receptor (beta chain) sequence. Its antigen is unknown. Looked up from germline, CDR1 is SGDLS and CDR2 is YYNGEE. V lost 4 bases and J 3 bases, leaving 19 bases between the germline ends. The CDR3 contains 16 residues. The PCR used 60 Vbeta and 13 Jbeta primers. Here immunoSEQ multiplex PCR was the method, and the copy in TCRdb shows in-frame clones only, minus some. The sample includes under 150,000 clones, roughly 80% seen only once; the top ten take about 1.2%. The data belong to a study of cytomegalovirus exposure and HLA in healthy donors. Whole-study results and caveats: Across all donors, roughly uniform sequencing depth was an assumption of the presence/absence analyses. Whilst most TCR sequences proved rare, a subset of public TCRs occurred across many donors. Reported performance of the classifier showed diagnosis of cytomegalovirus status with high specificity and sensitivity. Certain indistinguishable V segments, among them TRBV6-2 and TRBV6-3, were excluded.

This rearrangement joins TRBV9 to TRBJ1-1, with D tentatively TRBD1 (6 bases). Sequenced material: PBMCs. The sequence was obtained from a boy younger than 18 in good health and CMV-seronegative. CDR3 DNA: TGTGCCAGCAGCAACGGGATTAGACAGGCTGACACTGAAGCTTTCTTT. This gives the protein CASSNGIRQADTEAFF.